The sequence of this T cell receptor beta chain was determined in a study of patients and donors after allogeneic stem cell transplantation. In this sample, this clonotype turned up many times. Trimming took 2 bases from V and 9 from J, leaving 14 bases between them. The CDR3 runs to 14 residues. In germline, CDR1 is KGHSH, CDR2 LQKENI. One entry per CDR3 protein results from TCRdb running MiXCR on the RT-PCR reads. Of hundreds of thousands of distinct CDR3 sequences listed, roughly 16% are singletons. The TCR comes from a human donor who was either an allogeneic HSCT recipient or a stem cell or donor lymphocyte infusion donor (not recorded which). It is not recorded whose cells these are; they may come from a transplant donor. The rearrangement uses TRBV18 and TRBJ1-5, with a weak D call TRBD1 (5 bases). The specimen was blood, either unsorted or a sorted T cell fraction (not recorded which). CDR3 bases: TGTGCCAGCTCACCAGGGACCGAGCAGGGGCCCCAGCATTTT. Its protein is CASSPGTEQGPQHF.